A selection of T cell receptor beta chains follows, all from one sample in a study of blood T cells in healthy people across ages. TCRdb reanalysed the 5' RACE reads using MiXCR and keeps one entry per CDR3 protein. The data hold approximately 800,000 distinct CDR3 sequences, with 62% observed a single time. The sample comprised blood. Receptors originate from a man in his thirties or forties in good health. Each CDR3 is given with its conserved first and last residue. The D gene is left open where the match is weak. Clone size appears in some rows only: once, few, many, or a class for an expanded clone.

TRBV3-1	14	TRBJ1-5	few	-	TGTGCCAGCAGCCCTGCAGGCTCCCGCCAGCCCCAGCATTTT	CASSPAGSRQPQHF
TRBV9	14	TRBJ1-5	once	-	TGTGCCAGCAGCGAGTTCGGAGTGAATCAGCCCCAGCATTTT	CASSEFGVNQPQHF
TRBV4-3	12	TRBJ1-6	-	-	TGCGCCAGCAGCCATCCTAATTCACCCCTCCACTTT	CASSHPNSPLHF
TRBV7-2	17	TRBJ1-5	-	TRBD1	TGTGCCAGCAGCTGGACGGACAGGCCTTATAGCAATCAGCCCCAGCATTTT	CASSWTDRPYSNQPQHF
TRBV9	15	TRBJ2-1	-	TRBD1	TGTGCCAGCAGCTCGGCCGGGACAGGATACAAAGGGCAGTTCTTC	CASSSAGTGYKGQFF
TRBV3-1	16	TRBJ1-6	-	-	TGTGCCAGCAGCCAATACGCCCAAGGAGATAATTCACCCCTCCACTTT	CASSQYAQGDNSPLHF
TRBV7-2	13	TRBJ2-7	-	-	TGTGCCAGCAGCTTAGATCCAGGGGTGGGGCAGTACTTC	CASSLDPGVGQYF
TRBV7-7	15	TRBJ2-5	-	TRBD1	TGTGCTAGCAGCTTATCCCAGGGGGTACAAGAGACCCAGTACTTC	CASSLSQGVQETQYF
TRBV5-6	18	TRBJ2-7	few	TRBD2	TGTGCCAGCAGCTTGATTTCTAGCGGGGCGTACCTCTCCTACGAGCAGTACTTC	CASSLISSGAYLSYEQYF
TRBV25-1	17	TRBJ2-3	once	-	TGTGCCAGCAGTGAATCCAACCGGGGCCCTCACACAGATACGCAGTATTTT	CASSESNRGPHTDTQYF
TRBV27	15	TRBJ1-6	-	-	TGTGCCAGCAGTCTCCTACGGACGGCGAATTCACCCCTCCACTTT	CASSLLRTANSPLHF
TRBV4-1	15	TRBJ2-7	few	TRBD1	TGCGCCAGCAGCCACCGGGACAGCGTGTCCTACGAGCAGTACTTC	CASSHRDSVSYEQYF
TRBV6-1	17	TRBJ2-6	few	-	TGTGCCAGCAGTGACCGGACAGACTTCTCTGGGGCCAACGTCCTGACTTTC	CASSDRTDFSGANVLTF
TRBV4-3	14	TRBJ2-3	-	-	TGCGCCAGCAGCCAACAGGGCCGCACAGATACGCAGTATTTT	CASSQQGRTDTQYF
TRBV4-3	16	TRBJ2-1	-	TRBD1	TGCGCCAGCAGCCCTTCCGGGACAGGGGCCTACAATGAGCAGTTCTTC	CASSPSGTGAYNEQFF
TRBV7-2	15	TRBJ2-5	-	-	TGTGCCAGCAGCCTAGCGGGACAGGGAAGAGAGACCCAGTACTTC	CASSLAGQGRETQYF
TRBV12-3/TRBV12-4	15	TRBJ2-1	many	TRBD2	TGTGCCAGCAGCGGGACTAGCGGGCCCCTAAATGAGCAGTTCTTC	CASSGTSGPLNEQFF
TRBV12-3/TRBV12-4	17	TRBJ2-3	-	-	TGTGCCAGCAGTTTAGACCGGGCCCTAAGCGGCACAGATACGCAGTATTTT	CASSLDRALSGTDTQYF
TRBV7-9	15	TRBJ2-5	-	-	TGTGCCAGCAGCCCCCTACTATTAGCAGAAGAGACCCAGTACTTC	CASSPLLLAEETQYF
TRBV24-1	13	TRBJ2-7	-	TRBD2	TGTGCCACTGCGGGGGGGATATACAATGAGCAGTACTTC	CATAGGIYNEQYF
TRBV6-5	14	TRBJ2-1	few	-	TGTGCCAGCAGCCGAGCGGAACCATACAATGAGCAGTTCTTC	CASSRAEPYNEQFF
TRBV3-1	14	TRBJ1-2	-	-	TGTGCCAGCAGCCAAACTAGGGGAGGATACGGCTACACCTTC	CASSQTRGGYGYTF
TRBV7-2	14	TRBJ1-2	-	-	TGTGCCAGCAGCCTAGACAGGAGGAAGGATGGCTACACCTTC	CASSLDRRKDGYTF
TRBV29-1	14	TRBJ2-1	-	-	TGCAGCGGGGGGACGGCGGAGGTTGACAATGAGCAGTTCTTC	CSGGTAEVDNEQFF
TRBV10-3	15	TRBJ2-7	-	-	TGTGCCATCAGTGAGGAACAGCGGAGCTCCTACGAGCAGTACTTC	CAISEEQRSSYEQYF
TRBV7-9	13	TRBJ2-5	-	-	TGTGCCAGCAGCTCAGGGGTGTCAGAGACCCAGTACTTC	CASSSGVSETQYF
TRBV2	11	TRBJ2-7	-	-	TGTGCCAGCAGGGACCAATACGAGCAGTACTTC	CASRDQYEQYF
TRBV20-1	15	TRBJ2-3	-	-	TGCAGTGCAAGGACCCTCCTGGCCGGCACAGATACGCAGTATTTT	CSARTLLAGTDTQYF
TRBV20-1	15	TRBJ1-1	-	-	TGCAGTGCTAGCAAAGGCTTCATGCGGAACACTGAAGCTTTCTTT	CSASKGFMRNTEAFF
TRBV28	16	TRBJ1-2	-	-	TGTGCCCACACGGGGGACCGAGATCAGCATGATTATGGCTACACCTTC	CAHTGDRDQHDYGYTF
TRBV20-1	15	TRBJ2-1	few	TRBD2	TGCAGTGCTACCCTAGCGGGGGATCCGGGTGGTGAGCAGTTCTTC	CSATLAGDPGGEQFF
TRBV29-1	11	TRBJ2-5	-	-	TGCAGCGTCGACCAGACTGAGACCCAGTACTTC	CSVDQTETQYF
TRBV9	13	TRBJ2-7	few	TRBD1	TGTGCCAGCAGCCCTCCCGACAGGGACGAGCAGTACTTC	CASSPPDRDEQYF